This TCR beta chain originates from a study of cytomegalovirus exposure and HLA in healthy donors. General study findings and limits: Later work found most CMV-associated TCR beta chains apparently HLA-restricted.

As to this clone: Its antigen is not identified.

The PCR used 60 Vbeta and 13 Jbeta primers. TCRdb's table, derived via immunoSEQ multiplex PCR, lists solely in-frame clones and lacks some. The sample has roughly 120,000 clones, approximately 69% seen once. V was trimmed by 4 bases and J by 8 bases, leaving 18 bases between them. CDR1 and CDR2 (germline): MDHEN, SYDVKM. CDR3 length: 15 residues. The chain recombines TRBV28 with TRBJ2-1, with D possibly TRBD2 on 5 matching bases. The source of this sequence is a woman aged 50 to 60 in good health and CMV-seropositive. Sample: PBMCs. The CDR3 spells CASSSGSSVVDEQFF. The CDR3 DNA sequence: TGTGCCAGCAGTTCGGGATCAAGCGTGGTCGATGAGCAGTTCTTC.